This is a list of T cell receptor beta chains from one sample in a study of beta chain features in type 1 diabetes. Sequenced by immunoSEQ multiplex PCR; TCRdb stores in-frame clones only, minus some. The data contain about 620,000 clones, 15% to 17% of them singletons. The sequenced sample consisted of naive CD4+ T cells from blood. These receptors originate from a man aged 18 to 35 in good health. Both conserved end residues are part of each CDR3. The order of the fields is V gene, D gene, J gene, clone size, CDR3 DNA, CDR3 protein. The D gene is left open where the match is weak. Expanded clones are given a class, and other clones once, few, many or no size at all.

v_call: TRBV7-8
d_call: TRBD1
j_call: TRBJ1-4
clone_size: few
cdr3_nt: TGTGCCAGCAGCGGGCGGGACAGGGGTGAAAAACTGTTTTTT
cdr3_aa: CASSGRDRGEKLFF

v_call: TRBV14
d_call: TRBD1
j_call: TRBJ2-1
clone_size: few
cdr3_nt: TGTGCCAGCAGCCGCTGGGGGACAGGGAACAATGAGCAGTTCTTC
cdr3_aa: CASSRWGTGNNEQFF

v_call: TRBV25-1
d_call: .
j_call: TRBJ1-3
clone_size: few
cdr3_nt: TGTGCCAGCAGTGAAGGCGGGGAAGGTGGAAACACCATATATTTT
cdr3_aa: CASSEGGEGGNTIYF

v_call: TRBV18
d_call: .
j_call: TRBJ2-4
clone_size: few
cdr3_nt: TGTGCCAGCTCACCTTACATCCGGGACCTGGCAAAAAACATTCAGTACTTC
cdr3_aa: CASSPYIRDLAKNIQYF

v_call: TRBV27
d_call: .
j_call: TRBJ2-1
clone_size: .
cdr3_nt: TGTGCCAGCAGTGAAAGGGGGATTTACAATGAGCAGTTCTTC
cdr3_aa: CASSERGIYNEQFF

v_call: TRBV27
d_call: .
j_call: TRBJ2-4
clone_size: .
cdr3_nt: TGTGCCAGCAGTCGAGTGGACAATCTAGCCAAAAACATTCAGTACTTC
cdr3_aa: CASSRVDNLAKNIQYF

v_call: TRBV27
d_call: TRBD1
j_call: TRBJ1-1
clone_size: .
cdr3_nt: TGTGCCAGCAACCAGAGACCGGGACAGGGGAACACTGAAGCTTTCTTT
cdr3_aa: CASNQRPGQGNTEAFF

v_call: TRBV9
d_call: .
j_call: TRBJ2-6
clone_size: few
cdr3_nt: TGTGCCAGCAGCGTAGGAGAGGGATCTACCGGGGCCAACGTCCTGACTTTC
cdr3_aa: CASSVGEGSTGANVLTF

v_call: TRBV27
d_call: .
j_call: TRBJ1-3
clone_size: .
cdr3_nt: TGTGCCAGCAGAGCAGGGGTGTCTGGAAACACCATATATTTT
cdr3_aa: CASRAGVSGNTIYF

v_call: TRBV9
d_call: TRBD2
j_call: TRBJ2-3
clone_size: .
cdr3_nt: TGTGCCAGCAGCGTAGCCCCGGGACTAGCGGACGCAGATACGCAGTATTTT
cdr3_aa: CASSVAPGLADADTQYF

v_call: TRBV15
d_call: .
j_call: TRBJ2-7
clone_size: few
cdr3_nt: TGTGCCACCAGCGACCAGGACAGCATCTACGAGCAGTACTTC
cdr3_aa: CATSDQDSIYEQYF